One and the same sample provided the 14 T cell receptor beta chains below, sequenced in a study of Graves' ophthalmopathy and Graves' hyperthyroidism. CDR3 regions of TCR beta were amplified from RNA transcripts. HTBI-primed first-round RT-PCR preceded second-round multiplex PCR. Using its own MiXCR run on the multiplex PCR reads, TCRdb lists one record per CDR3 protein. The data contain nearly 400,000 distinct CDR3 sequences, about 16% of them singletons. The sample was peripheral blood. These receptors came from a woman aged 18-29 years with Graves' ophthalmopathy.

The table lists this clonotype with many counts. CDR3 DNA sequence: TGTGCCAGCAGTCCCCTCGGGGGAAAGAAGACTGAAGCTTTCTTT. It translates to CASSPLGGKKTEAFF. The rearrangement links TRBV27 to TRBJ1-1; maybe TRBD1 (5 bases). Between the trimmed V and J ends, which lost 5 bases and 5 bases, there was a span of 18 bases. The V gene's germline CDR1 is MNHEY and CDR2 SMNVEV (reference sequence). The CDR3 has 15 amino acids.

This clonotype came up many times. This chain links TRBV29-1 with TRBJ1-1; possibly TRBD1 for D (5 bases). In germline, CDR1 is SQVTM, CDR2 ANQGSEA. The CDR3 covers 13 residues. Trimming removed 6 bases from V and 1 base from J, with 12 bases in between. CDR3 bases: TGCAGCGTCCCCTACGGGGGGAACACTGAAGCTTTCTTT. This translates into CSVPYGGNTEAFF.

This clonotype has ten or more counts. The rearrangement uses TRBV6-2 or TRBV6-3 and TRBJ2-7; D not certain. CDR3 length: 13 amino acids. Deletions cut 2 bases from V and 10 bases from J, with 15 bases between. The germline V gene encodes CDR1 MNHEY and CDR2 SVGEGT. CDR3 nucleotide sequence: TGTGCCAGCAGTTACCCCAATGGGCAAATTCAGTACTTC. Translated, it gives CASSYPNGQIQYF.

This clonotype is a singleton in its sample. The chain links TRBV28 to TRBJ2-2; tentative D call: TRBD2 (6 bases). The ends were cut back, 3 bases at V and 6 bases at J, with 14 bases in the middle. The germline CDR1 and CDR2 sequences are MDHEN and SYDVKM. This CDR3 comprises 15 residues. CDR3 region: CASSFGGGIPGELFF. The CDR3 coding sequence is TGTGCCAGCAGTTTTGGAGGCGGGATCCCCGGGGAGCTGTTTTTT.

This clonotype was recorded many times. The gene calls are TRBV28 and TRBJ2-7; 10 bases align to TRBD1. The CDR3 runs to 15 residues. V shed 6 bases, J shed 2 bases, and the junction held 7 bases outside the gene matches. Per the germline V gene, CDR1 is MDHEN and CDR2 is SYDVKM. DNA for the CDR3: TGTGCCAGCAGAACTCCGGGACAGGGGACCTACGAGCAGTACTTC. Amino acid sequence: CASRTPGQGTYEQYF. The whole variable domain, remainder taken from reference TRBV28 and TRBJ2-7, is DVKVTQSSRYLVKRTGEKVFLECVQDMDHENMFWYRQDPGLGLRLIYFSYDVKMKEKGDIPEGYSVSREKKERFSLILESASTNQTSMYLCASRTPGQGTYEQYFGPGTRLTVT.

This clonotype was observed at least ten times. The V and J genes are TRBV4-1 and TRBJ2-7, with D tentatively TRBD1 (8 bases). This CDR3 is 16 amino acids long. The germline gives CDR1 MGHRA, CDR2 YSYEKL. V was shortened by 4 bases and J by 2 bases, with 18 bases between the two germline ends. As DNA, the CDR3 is TGCGCCAGCAGCCTTTGGGGAGGGACAGGCCCCTACGAGCAGTACTTC. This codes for CASSLWGGTGPYEQYF.

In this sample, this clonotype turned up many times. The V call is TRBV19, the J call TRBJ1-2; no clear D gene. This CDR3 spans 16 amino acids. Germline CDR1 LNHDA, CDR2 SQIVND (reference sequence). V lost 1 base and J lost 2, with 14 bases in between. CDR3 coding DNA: TGTGCCAGTAGTATAGCTGCCCTCGGTGGGAACTATGGCTACACCTTC. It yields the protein CASSIAALGGNYGYTF.

CDR3 sequence reads: CASSDYRVWRTEAFF. The CDR3 DNA sequence: TGTGCCAGCAGTGACTACAGGGTATGGCGCACTGAAGCTTTCTTT. V and J are TRBV6-4 and TRBJ1-1, with D possibly being TRBD1 (6 bases). V shed 1 base and J shed 4 bases, with 13 bases lying between them. The CDR3 totals 15 residues. Germline V lookup: CDR1 MRHNA, CDR2 SNTAGT.

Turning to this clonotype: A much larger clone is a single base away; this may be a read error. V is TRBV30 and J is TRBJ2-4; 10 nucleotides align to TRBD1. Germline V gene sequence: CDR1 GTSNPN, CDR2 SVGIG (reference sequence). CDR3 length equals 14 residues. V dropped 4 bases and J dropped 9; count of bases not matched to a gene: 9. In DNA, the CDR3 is TGTGCCTGGACGACAGGGGGCAGGGGAACCATTCAGTACTTC. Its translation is CAWTTGGRGTIQYF.

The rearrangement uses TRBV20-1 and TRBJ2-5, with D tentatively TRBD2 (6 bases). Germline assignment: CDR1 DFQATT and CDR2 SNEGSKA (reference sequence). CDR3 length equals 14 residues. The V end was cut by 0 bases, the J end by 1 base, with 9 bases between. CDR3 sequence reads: CSAREGGFQETQYF. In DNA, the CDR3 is TGCAGTGCTAGAGAGGGGGGTTTCCAAGAGACCCAGTACTTC.

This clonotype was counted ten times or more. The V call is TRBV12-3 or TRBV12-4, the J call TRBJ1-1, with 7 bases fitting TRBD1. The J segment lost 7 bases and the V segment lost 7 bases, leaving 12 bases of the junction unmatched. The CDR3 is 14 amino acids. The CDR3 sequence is CASTPFTRDSEAFF. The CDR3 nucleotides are TGTGCCAGCACTCCCTTTACCCGGGACAGTGAAGCTTTCTTT.

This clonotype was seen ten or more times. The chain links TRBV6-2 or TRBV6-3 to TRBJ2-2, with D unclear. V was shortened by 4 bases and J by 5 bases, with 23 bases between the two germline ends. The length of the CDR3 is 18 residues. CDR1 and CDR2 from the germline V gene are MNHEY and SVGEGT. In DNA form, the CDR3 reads TGTGCCAGCAGTTTTGCCACCACACTGGGCGTCTGGACCGGGGAGCTGTTTTTT. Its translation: CASSFATTLGVWTGELFF.

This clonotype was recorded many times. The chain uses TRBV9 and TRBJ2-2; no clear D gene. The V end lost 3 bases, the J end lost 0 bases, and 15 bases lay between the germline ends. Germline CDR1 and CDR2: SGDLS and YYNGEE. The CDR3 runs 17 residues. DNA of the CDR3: TGTGCCAGCAGCGGAACTTCTCAGGCGACGAACACCGGGGAGCTGTTTTTT. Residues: CASSGTSQATNTGELFF. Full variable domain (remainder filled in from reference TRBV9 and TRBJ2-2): DSGVTQTPKHLITATGQRVTLRCSPRSGDLSVYWYQQSLDQGLQFLIQYYNGEERAKGNILERFSAQQFPDLHSELNLSSLELGDSALYFCASSGTSQATNTGELFFGEGSRLTVL.

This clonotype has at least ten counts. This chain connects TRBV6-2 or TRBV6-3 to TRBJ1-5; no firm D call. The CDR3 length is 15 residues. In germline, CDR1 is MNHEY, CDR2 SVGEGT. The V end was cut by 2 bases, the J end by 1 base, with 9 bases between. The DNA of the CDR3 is TGTGCCAGCAGTTACAGGACGGGGAGCAATCAGCCCCAGCATTTT. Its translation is CASSYRTGSNQPQHF.